This entry lists 17 T cell receptor beta chains sequenced from one sample in a study of blood T cells in healthy people across ages. Sample-barcoded 5' priming and a J-beta primer mix drove a second PCR of roughly 7 to 11 cycles. From the 5' RACE reads, TCRdb called clonotypes with MiXCR, one entry per CDR3 protein. The sample has approximately 730,000 distinct CDR3 sequences; around 46% are singletons. The sequenced material came from blood. These TCRs come from a woman aged 60-75 years in good health.

The sample holds a few counts of this clonotype. This sequence joins TRBV4-2 and TRBJ1-2; 8 bases agree with TRBD1. CDR1 and CDR2 (germline): LGHNA, YNFKEQ. The CDR3 has 16 amino acids. Trimming took 0 bases from V and 4 from J; bases not matched to a gene: 7. The CDR3 here is CASSQELQGESYGYTF. DNA for the CDR3: TGTGCCAGCAGCCAAGAGTTACAGGGGGAGAGCTATGGCTACACCTTC.

The chain is built from TRBV18 and TRBJ2-5; no firm D call. Germline CDR1 reads KGHSH; CDR2 reads LQKENI. Trimming stripped 8 bases from V and 11 bases from J, with 21 bases between. The CDR3 extends over 13 amino acids. CDR3: CASPRSEGDEQYF. DNA of the CDR3: TGTGCCAGCCCTAGGTCTGAAGGCGATGAGCAGTACTTC.

This clonotype was detected only a few times. The chain uses TRBV3-1 and TRBJ1-2, with TRBD1 matching 8 bases. The CDR3 loop spans 14 amino acids. Unmatched junction bases numbered 8, after V lost 4 bases and J lost 7 bases. Per germline, CDR1 LGHDT and CDR2 YNNKEL (reference sequence). The CDR3 nucleotides are TGTGCCAGCAGCCCTTTACAGGGGGACGGTGGCTACACCTTC. This translates into CASSPLQGDGGYTF.

A few counts support this clonotype. The rearrangement links TRBV20-1 to TRBJ2-6; 8 bases fit TRBD2. V lost 0 bases and J lost 3; bases outside the gene matches: 13. The length of the CDR3 is 19 residues. Germline CDR1 and CDR2: DFQATT and SNEGSKA (reference sequence). The CDR3 coding sequence is TGCAGTGCTAGAGATCGACGGGGGGGCCTCAGTAGTGGGGCCAACGTCCTGACTTTC. It translates to CSARDRRGGLSSGANVLTF.

The chain employs TRBV30 and TRBJ2-1; no clear D gene. V lost 2 bases and J 1 base, leaving 9 bases between the germline ends. The CDR3 is 14 residues long. Germline CDR1 GTSNPN, CDR2 SVGIG (reference sequence). The CDR3 nucleotides are TGTGCCTGGAGTTTACATTCGTCCTACAATGAGCAGTTCTTC. It is translated as CAWSLHSSYNEQFF.

V gene TRBV27 combines with J gene TRBJ2-7; D may be TRBD2 (7 bases). The CDR3 is 16 amino acids. The germline V and J ends were trimmed by 5 bases and 2 bases, with 19 bases remaining between them. CDR1 is MNHEY and CDR2 is SMNVEV in the germline V gene (reference sequence). CDR3 DNA sequence: TGTGCCAGCAGTCTGCGTAGGGGGGGCTCCCCCTACGAGCAGTACTTC. Residues: CASSLRRGGSPYEQYF.

This clonotype was seen once. Just one base apart from a much larger clone, this may be a read error. V usage is TRBV11-2 and J usage is TRBJ2-7; 10 positions match TRBD1. With 6 bases clipped from V and 7 bases from J, the junction kept 12 bases outside the gene matches. CDR3 size: 15 residues. CDR1 SGHAT and CDR2 FQNNGV come from the germline V gene. CDR3 residues: CASSPSGQGSNEQYF. The CDR3 nucleotides are TGTGCCAGCAGTCCCTCGGGACAGGGGAGTAATGAGCAGTACTTC.

A note on this clonotype: It may be a read error: a sequence one base away is much more abundant. J is TRBJ2-5 and V is TRBV3-1, with 10 bases that match TRBD2. V lost 8 bases and J lost 11; bases outside the gene matches: 20. Germline CDR1 and CDR2: LGHDT and YNNKEL (reference sequence). CDR3 length: 16 amino acids. CDR3 residues: CASGRTSGRANGRQYF. The CDR3 DNA sequence: TGTGCCAGCGGCCGCACAAGCGGGAGGGCCAATGGACGGCAGTACTTC.

V is TRBV4-3 and J is TRBJ2-7, with 9 bases aligning to TRBD1. The CDR3 has 18 amino acids. After removal of 0 bases from V and 5 bases from J, the junction contained 14 bases not matched to a gene. Germline V gives CDR1 LGHNA, CDR2 YSLEER. CDR3 DNA: TGCGCCAGCAGCCAAGACACAGGGGGCGCGGTGAATCCTCACGAGCAGTACTTC. This translates into CASSQDTGGAVNPHEQYF.

This clonotype was recorded a few times. The rearrangement joins TRBV7-3 to TRBJ2-1, with TRBD2 identical over 7 bases. Germline lookup yields CDR1 SGHTA and CDR2 FQGTGA. The CDR3 extends over 14 amino acids. J was trimmed by 6 bases and V by 4 bases; bases with no gene match: 6. The CDR3 region has the DNA TGTGCCAGCAGCTCGTCCGGGGGGTTCAATGAGCAGTTCTTC. Translation: CASSSSGGFNEQFF.

The chain couples TRBV20-1 to TRBJ2-7, with 10 nucleotides matching TRBD2. The junction had 8 bases not matched to a gene; V was cut back by 5 bases and J by 4 bases. Looked up from germline, CDR1 is DFQATT and CDR2 is SNEGSKA (reference sequence). CDR3 size: 14 residues. The CDR3 region has the DNA TGCAGTGCTTACGGCGGACTAGCGGAATACGAGCAGTACTTC. It yields the protein CSAYGGLAEYEQYF.

The chain has TRBV7-2 and TRBJ1-5, with D hard to call. Between the trimmed V and J ends, which lost 4 bases and 0 bases, there was a span of 13 bases. The germline gives CDR1 SGHTA, CDR2 FQGNSA. The CDR3 extends over 16 amino acids. CDR3 nucleotide sequence: TGTGCCAGCAGCTCCGAGGGCGAATTTAGCAATCAGCCCCAGCATTTT. Translated: CASSSEGEFSNQPQHF.

This clonotype was detected many times. The chain employs TRBV6-2 or TRBV6-3 and TRBJ2-7; D not certain. Germline V gene sequence: CDR1 MNHEY, CDR2 SVGEGT. The V end was cut by 2 bases, the J end by 3 bases, with 2 bases between. There are 11 residues in the CDR3. The CDR3 protein is CASSYVYEQYF. Here the CDR3 DNA reads TGTGCCAGCAGTTACGTCTACGAGCAGTACTTC.

There are a few counts of this clonotype. DNA for the CDR3: TGTGCCAGCACCAAGCAGGCATATATTAATTCACCCCTCCACTTT. Its protein is CASTKQAYINSPLHF. The chain employs TRBV6-5 and TRBJ1-6; D gene ambiguous. With 7 bases removed from V and 6 bases from J, the gap between germline ends came to 16 bases. The CDR3 has 15 amino acids. CDR1 is MNHEY and CDR2 is SVGAGI in the germline V gene.

The V call is TRBV11-1, the J call TRBJ2-5; D is possibly TRBD2 (7 bases). Trimming removed 3 bases at V and 3 bases at J, with 17 bases between. Germline V gene data show CDR1 as SGHAT and CDR2 as FQDESV (reference sequence). CDR3 length: 16 residues. DNA of the CDR3: TGTGCCAGCAGCTTGGTGGGGGCAGGACTAGAAGAGACCCAGTACTTC. It encodes CASSLVGAGLEETQYF.

This chain joins TRBV12-5 and TRBJ2-3; D remains ambiguous. This CDR3 has 17 residues. Per germline, CDR1 LGHNT and CDR2 FRNRAP. Trimming took off 2 bases at V and 0 bases at J, with 15 bases between the two ends. CDR3: CASGLPVPIGSTDTQYF. DNA for the CDR3: TGTGCTAGTGGTTTGCCGGTTCCCATAGGTAGCACAGATACGCAGTATTTT.

The rearrangement links TRBV7-2 to TRBJ2-7; tentative D call: TRBD2 (6 bases). CDR1 and CDR2 (germline): SGHTA, FQGNSA. The CDR3 extends over 15 amino acids. Trimming stripped 3 bases from V and 0 bases from J, with 12 bases between. The CDR3 nucleotides read TGTGCCAGCAGCTTTAAAGCGGGCCGCTCCTACGAGCAGTACTTC. Amino acids: CASSFKAGRSYEQYF.